This is a list of T cell receptor beta chains from one sample in a study of cytomegalovirus exposure and HLA in healthy donors. Measured with immunoSEQ multiplex PCR; TCRdb has only the in-frame clones, and not every one. The repertoire has 130,000 or so clones, under 85% of them found once; the top ten carry 4.2%. Source material: PBMCs. The receptors were sampled from a male donor in good health and CMV-seropositive. Both conserved end residues are part of each CDR3. A D gene is named only where the DNA matches it firmly. A row's size may be missing; if present it is once, few, many or a size class.

TRBJ2-2 NA TRBD1 TRBV11-3 CASSKGQGDTGELFF TGTGCCAGCAGCAAAGGACAGGGGGACACCGGGGAGCTGTTTTTT
TRBJ1-1 few NA TRBV7-2 CASSLTGVNTEAFF TGTGCCAGCAGCTTAACAGGAGTGAACACTGAAGCTTTCTTT
TRBJ2-6 NA NA TRBV19 CASSMGSGANVLTF TGTGCCAGTAGTATGGGGAGCGGGGCCAACGTCCTGACTTTC
TRBJ2-2 NA NA TRBV11-2 CASSLSKQGFPGELFF TGTGCCAGCAGCTTATCCAAACAGGGCTTCCCCGGGGAGCTGTTTTTT
TRBJ2-7 NA TRBD1 TRBV5-1 CASSLDRGSLEQYF TGCGCCAGCAGCTTGGACAGGGGATCTCTCGAGCAGTACTTC
TRBJ2-5 NA TRBD1 TRBV28 CASSSSGGTGGAETQYF TGTGCCAGCAGTTCGTCGGGGGGGACAGGGGGCGCGGAGACCCAGTACTTC
TRBJ1-1 NA NA TRBV6-1 CASSEIAGNMNTEAFF TGTGCCAGCAGTGAAATCGCAGGGAATATGAACACTGAAGCTTTCTTT
TRBJ1-2 NA NA TRBV7-9 CASSLLGVGIREDYGYTF TGTGCCAGCAGCTTACTCGGGGTAGGGATCCGAGAAGACTATGGCTACACCTTC
TRBJ2-6 NA NA TRBV9 CASSVGMWGRPSGGANGLTF TGTGCCAGCAGCGTAGGGATGTGGGGCCGCCCCTCAGGAGGGGCCAACGGCCTGACTTTC
TRBJ2-1 NA TRBD2 TRBV9 CASSVVSGTHNEQFF TGTGCCAGCAGCGTAGTTAGCGGGACTCACAATGAGCAGTTCTTC
TRBJ1-1 NA TRBD1 TRBV5-4 CASSKTGRTEAFF TGTGCCAGCAGCAAGACAGGGCGGACTGAAGCTTTCTTT
TRBJ2-7 NA TRBD1 TRBV6-1 CASSERDRRYEQYF TGTGCCAGCAGTGAACGGGACAGGCGGTACGAGCAGTACTTC
TRBJ2-1 NA TRBD2 TRBV4-1 CASSSPAGAYNEQFF TGCGCCAGCAGCTCCCCGGCGGGGGCCTACAATGAGCAGTTCTTC
TRBJ2-2 NA NA TRBV5-5 CAGAQVDTGELFF TGTGCCGGCGCCCAGGTAGACACCGGGGAGCTGTTTTTT
TRBJ2-3 NA TRBD2 TRBV5-1 CASSLAFSGGTDTQYF TGCGCCAGCAGCTTGGCGTTTAGCGGGGGGACAGATACGCAGTATTTT
TRBJ1-4 NA NA TRBV5-1 CASSLAGANEKLFF TGCGCCAGCAGCTTGGCAGGGGCGAATGAAAAACTGTTTTTT
TRBJ1-2 NA NA TRBV28 CASTLQADYGYTF TGTGCCAGCACCCTTCAGGCCGACTATGGCTACACCTTC
TRBJ1-1 NA NA TRBV5-4 CASSLNRVTATEAFF TGTGCCAGCAGCTTGAACAGGGTCACGGCCACTGAAGCTTTCTTT
TRBJ2-1 NA TRBD2 TRBV14 CASSQGLAGGAVSSYNEQFF TGTGCCAGCAGCCAGGGACTAGCGGGGGGGGCCGTTAGCTCCTACAATGAGCAGTTCTTC
TRBJ2-7 NA NA TRBV15 CATSTGDSAYEQYF TGTGCCACCAGCACAGGGGATTCGGCCTACGAGCAGTACTTC
TRBJ2-7 NA TRBD1 TRBV7-8 CASSTLDRGEQYF TGTGCCAGCAGCACCCTGGACAGGGGGGAGCAGTACTTC
TRBJ2-4 NA NA TRBV4-2 CASSQVEWGEKNIQYF TGTGCCAGCAGCCAAGTAGAATGGGGAGAGAAAAACATTCAGTACTTC
TRBJ2-5 once NA TRBV4-1 CASSQGLATKGSETQYF TGCGCCAGCAGCCAAGGATTAGCGACCAAAGGATCAGAGACCCAGTACTTC
TRBJ2-7 NA TRBD2 TRBV28 CGSSGDYEQYF TGTGGGTCTAGCGGAGACTACGAGCAGTACTTC
TRBJ1-1 NA TRBD1 TRBV7-9 CSSSVTGVTEAFF TGTTCCAGCAGCGTTACAGGGGTCACTGAAGCTTTCTTT
TRBJ2-7 NA TRBD1 TRBV2 CATLGTGEDEQYF TGTGCCACCCTAGGGACAGGGGAGGACGAGCAGTACTTC
TRBJ1-2 NA NA TRBV20-1 CSAPVNYGYTF TGCAGTGCTCCGGTTAACTATGGCTACACCTTC
TRBJ1-5 NA NA TRBV28 CASSITHASNQPQHF TGTGCCAGCAGCATAACTCATGCTAGCAATCAGCCCCAGCATTTT
TRBJ2-3 NA TRBD2 TRBV5-1 CASTRSGGIISTDTQYF TGCGCCAGCACTCGAAGCGGGGGGATTATAAGCACAGATACGCAGTATTTT
TRBJ1-1 NA NA TRBV5-1 CASSPRTLNTEAFF TGCGCCAGCAGCCCCAGGACACTCAACACTGAAGCTTTCTTT
TRBJ2-7 NA TRBD1 TRBV6-5 CASSYTDRVTYEQYF TGTGCCAGCAGTTACACAGACAGGGTCACCTACGAGCAGTACTTC
TRBJ2-5 NA TRBD2 TRBV19 CASSMGKGEGKGETQYF TGTGCCAGTAGTATGGGGAAAGGGGAGGGTAAGGGGGAGACCCAGTACTTC
TRBJ2-7 NA NA TRBV28 CASSLSGEVYEQYF TGTGCCAGCAGTTTGTCCGGGGAAGTCTACGAGCAGTACTTC
TRBJ2-3 few TRBD1 TRBV19 CASSGTGEADTQYF TGTGCCAGCTCAGGGACAGGGGAGGCAGATACGCAGTATTTT
TRBJ1-1 NA NA TRBV7-9 CASSWGEGSAFF TGTGCCAGCAGCTGGGGGGAGGGGAGTGCTTTCTTT
TRBJ2-3 NA TRBD2 TRBV2 CATSGGRPDTQYF TGTGCCACCTCGGGGGGGCGGCCAGATACGCAGTATTTT
TRBJ2-6 NA NA TRBV2 CASSAELPGANGLTF TGTGCCAGCTCGGCAGAACTTCCTGGGGCCAACGGCCTGACTTTC
TRBJ2-6 NA TRBD1 TRBV6-5 CASSWDSISGANGLTF TGTGCCAGCAGTTGGGACAGCATCTCTGGGGCCAACGGCCTGACTTTC
TRBJ1-4 NA NA TRBV6-1 CASCWGATNEKLFF TGTGCCAGCTGTTGGGGGGCAACTAATGAAAAACTGTTTTTT
TRBJ1-2 NA TRBD1 TRBV10-3 CAISESKRGRPTNYGYTF TGTGCCATCAGTGAGTCGAAAAGGGGGCGGCCCACTAACTATGGCTACACCTTC
TRBJ2-5 NA TRBD1 TRBV5-4 CASRIQGAGGETQYF TGTGCCAGCAGGATACAGGGGGCAGGGGGAGAGACCCAGTACTTC
TRBJ2-7 NA TRBD2 TRBV27 CASSLGVLAGEQYF TGTGCCAGCAGTTTAGGGGTACTAGCGGGAGAGCAGTACTTC
TRBJ2-1 NA TRBD2 TRBV4-2 CASSQDGLAGYNEQFF TGTGCCAGCAGCCAAGATGGGCTAGCGGGGTACAATGAGCAGTTCTTC
TRBJ2-5 NA TRBD1 TRBV5-1 CASKTGFEETQYF TGCGCCAGCAAGACAGGGTTTGAAGAGACCCAGTACTTC
TRBJ1-1 few NA TRBV19 CASSIGYQGRTEAFF TGTGCCAGTAGTATAGGATATCAGGGTCGCACTGAAGCTTTCTTT
TRBJ2-2 once TRBD1 TRBV4-1 CASSQVQGATGELFF TGCGCCAGCAGCCAAGTCCAGGGGGCTACCGGGGAGCTGTTTTTT
TRBJ1-2 NA TRBD1 TRBV6-5 CASSTGGNYGYTF TGTGCCAGCAGTACAGGGGGCAACTATGGCTACACCTTC
TRBJ2-1 NA TRBD2 TRBV2 CASSEVLAATHQFF TGTGCCAGCAGTGAAGTACTAGCGGCAACGCACCAGTTCTTC
TRBJ2-5 once NA TRBV11-3 CASSLGETARGETQYF TGTGCCAGCAGCTTAGGGGAGACCGCGCGCGGGGAGACCCAGTACTTC
TRBJ1-1 NA NA TRBV11-1 CASSLGGPIEAFF TGTGCCAGCAGCTTAGGAGGGCCAATTGAAGCTTTCTTT
TRBJ1-6 once NA TRBV5-4 CASSLAGSYNSPLHF TGTGCCAGCAGCTTGGCGGGCTCCTATAATTCACCCCTCCACTTT
TRBJ2-7 NA NA TRBV27 CASSYSGWTYYEQYF TGTGCCAGCAGTTACTCAGGGTGGACCTACTACGAGCAGTACTTC
TRBJ2-1 few TRBD2 TRBV2 CASRGQGRRLARYNEQFF TGTGCCAGCCGTGGCCAAGGCAGGAGACTAGCGAGGTACAATGAGCAGTTCTTC
TRBJ2-3 once TRBD2 TRBV30 CAWSVLAGGTDTQYF TGTGCCTGGAGTGTACTAGCGGGGGGCACAGATACGCAGTATTTT